This TCR beta chain was sequenced for a study of cytomegalovirus exposure and HLA in healthy donors. Whole-study context: Most donors, just over 80% of 398 genotyped, fell in the Caucasian-associated ancestry cluster.

Study-wide results and limits: The authors later found most CMV-associated TCR beta chains appeared HLA-restricted.

About this clone: Its matching antigen is unknown.

The CDR3 totals 14 residues. CDR1 and CDR2 (germline): SGHNT, YYREEE (reference sequence). The V and J ends lost 1 base and 5 bases respectively, with 12 bases between them. The PCR contained 60 Vbeta and 13 Jbeta primers. The table came from immunoSEQ multiplex PCR; TCRdb's copy has only in-frame clones and leaves some out. The table shows roughly 100,000 clones, with roughly 76% occurring only once. The rearrangement joins TRBV5-4 to TRBJ1-2; perhaps TRBD1 as D (5 bases). Sequenced: PBMCs. The receptor was isolated from a woman aged 45-59 years in good health and CMV-seropositive. CDR3 loop: CASSLPTRGYGYTF. The CDR3 bases are TGTGCCAGCAGCTTGCCCACCCGGGGGTATGGCTACACCTTC.